Reported below is one T cell receptor (beta chain). The sample originates from a study of cytomegalovirus exposure and HLA in healthy donors. PCR was performed using 60 Vbeta and 13 Jbeta primers. Some clones are missing from TCRdb's copy, which holds only in-frame ones; the method was immunoSEQ multiplex PCR. Its table records about 64,000 clones. Trimming left V 0 bases short and J 9 bases short, with 15 bases between. Germline values: CDR1 SGHDN, CDR2 FVKESK. CDR3 length equals 15 residues. This chain joins TRBV14 and TRBJ2-1, with D possibly being TRBD2 (5 bases). Sequenced material: PBMCs. This sequence was found in a woman aged 18-35 years in good health and CMV-seronegative. The CDR3 spells CASSQDLYGKGEQFF. CDR3 coding DNA: TGTGCCAGCAGCCAAGATCTATACGGGAAGGGTGAGCAGTTCTTC. The full variable domain, its missing parts supplied by reference TRBV14 and TRBJ2-1, is EAGVTQFPSHSVIEKGQTVTLRCDPISGHDNLYWYRRVMGKEIKFLLHFVKESKQDESGMPNNRFLAERTGGTYSTLKVQPAELEDSGVYFCASSQDLYGKGEQFFGPGTRLTVL.